Below are 2 T cell receptor delta chains sequenced from a single sample in a study of gamma-delta T cells after stem cell transplantation. TCRdb called clones from the RT-PCR reads again using CATT. The sample data list about 28 delta-chain clones. Source material: gamma-delta T cells. The receptors were sampled from a human donor. It is not recorded whose cells these are; they may come from a transplant donor. This table probably holds off-target reads from a library built for another chain.

The J gene is TRDJ4, the V gene TRDV1; TRDD3 agrees at 12 bases. The V segment lost 4 bases and the J segment 5 bases; nucleotides outside the gene matches: 23. This CDR3 contains 20 residues. The germline gives CDR1 TSWWSYY, CDR2 QGS. CDR3 in amino acids: CALGGLGFYPALGDTRPLIF. The CDR3 DNA reads TGTGCTCTTGGGGGCCTTGGTTTTTACCCAGCACTGGGGGATACCCGGCCCCTGATCTTT.

This clone has a handful of counts. The chain joins TRDV2 to TRDJ1; 7 bases match TRDD3. The germline V gene has CDR1 GEAIGNYY and CDR2 EKD. The junction had 8 bases not matched to a gene; V was cut back by 3 bases and J by 5 bases. CDR3 length: 14 amino acids. In DNA, the CDR3 is TGTGCCTGTGACTCGTTACTGGGGAAAGATAAACTCATCTTT. Its protein is CACDSLLGKDKLIF.